This T cell receptor (beta chain) originates from a study of CD8 T cells in ankylosing spondylitis. TCRdb reanalysed the 5' RACE reads using MiXCR and keeps one entry per CDR3 protein. The table shows under 300,000 distinct CDR3 sequences, with 15% to 20% occurring only once. The sequence came from a male donor with ankylosing spondylitis or in good health (not recorded which). Sequenced: blood, either unsorted or a sorted T cell fraction (not recorded which).

The CDR3 loop is CASSTEAGYYEQYF. The CDR3 DNA sequence: TGTGCCAGCAGTACGGAGGCGGGGTACTACGAGCAGTACTTC. V is TRBV6-1 and J is TRBJ2-7, with a possible D match to TRBD2 (6 bases). Germline assignment: CDR1 MNHNS and CDR2 SASEGT. The CDR3 has 14 amino acids. The V and J ends lost 5 bases and 3 bases respectively, with 14 bases between them.